The clone carrying this TCR beta chain was seen many times. These data come from a study of neurological immune-mediated disorders. Healthy control samples came from blood bank volunteers in Maryland, USA. cDNA synthesis was performed by 5'RACE with 10-nucleotide random UMIs. Over 190 million TCR-beta sequences from 15-18 subjects came out of each sequencing run. TCRdb independently ran MiXCR on the 5' RACE reads; one entry per CDR3 protein. The data contain some 38,000 distinct CDR3 sequences, approximately 5.1% of them singletons. V was pared by 2 bases and J by 6 bases, with 11 bases of the junction left unmatched. The germline CDR1 and CDR2 sequences are SGHRS and YFSETQ. This CDR3 comprises 16 residues.

V is TRBV5-1 and J is TRBJ1-2, with 9 bases that match TRBD1. The specimen was CD4+ T cells from blood. The receptor comes from a young man in good health. CDR3 protein: CASSLPGQGDGNGYTF. The CDR3 coding sequence is TGCGCCAGCAGCTTACCGGGACAGGGAGATGGAAATGGCTACACCTTC.